This T cell receptor (beta chain) stems from a study of human T cells and chemical hapten exposure. Study conclusions and caveats: DPC sensitization left the count of TCRs above 1 in 1000 unchanged.

Time point here: patch test 2, 6 weeks after DPC sensitization. As to treatment: therapeutic diphenylcyclopropenone sensitization with weekly scalp DPC. MiXCR was run by TCRdb on the RACE reads, yielding one entry per CDR3 protein. The sample includes about 100,000 distinct CDR3 sequences, roughly an eighth of them seen just once. With respect to this clonotype: Its antigen is undetermined. One end of the junction is discordant with germline, which a read error may explain.

The sequences come from whole blood, collected in connection with sensitization to the hapten diphenylcyclopropenone (DPC). This TCR came from a middle-aged woman with alopecia areata. Some clones in this sample may be carry-over from other donors' samples.

The CDR3 reads CDSSLRFAGSYEQYF. The CDR3, as DNA: TGTGACAGCAGCTTGCGGTTCGCGGGTTCCTACGAGCAGTACTTC. This chain joins TRBV5-5 and TRBJ2-7, with D possibly TRBD2 on 5 matching bases. Looked up from germline, CDR1 is SGHKS and CDR2 is YYEKEE (reference sequence). The CDR3 is 15 residues long.